This record covers a single T cell receptor (beta chain). The sample originates from a study of low-dose radiotherapy and immunotherapy resistance in tumors. Across the study: Treatment of Cohort 2 consisted of 1 Gy per fraction every two weeks, amounting to 13 Gy over 26 weeks. Intravenously given cyclophosphamide 200 mg/m2 followed a two-week schedule that placed each dose one day before radiation and immunotherapy. Intravenous administration to patients comprised nivolumab at 240 mg every two weeks and ipilimumab at 1 mg/kg every six weeks.

V shed 0 bases and J shed 4 bases, with 12 bases lying between them. In germline, CDR1 is SGHDT, CDR2 YYEEEE. This CDR3 has 15 residues. First-strand cDNA used TRAV- and TRBV-specific primers, covering alpha and beta chains. TCR amplification ran approximately 22 PCR cycles using constant-region and V-primer adapter primers. TCRdb itself ran the reads through MiXCR, one entry per CDR3 protein. Of some 11,000 distinct CDR3 sequences in the sample, approximately 60% were seen once. The V and J genes are TRBV5-6 and TRBJ2-3; D remains ambiguous. This TCR was recovered from a human donor with advanced metastatic prostate, ovarian, gallbladder or colorectal cancer (not recorded which). This table probably holds off-target reads from a library built for another chain. For the CDR3, the DNA is TGTGCCAGCAGCTTGGAGGCGCTATCGGCAGATACGCAGTATTTT. This sequence encodes CASSLEALSADTQYF. Based on the CDR3 plus reference TRBV5-6 and TRBJ2-3, the full variable domain is DAGVTQSPTHLIKTRGQQVTLRCSPKSGHDTVSWYQQALGQGPQFIFQYYEEEERQRGNFPDRFSGHQFPNYSSELNVNALLLGDSALYLCASSLEALSADTQYFGPGTRLTVL.